A single sample is the source of the 18 T cell receptor beta chains below, sequenced in a study of control samples from healthy donors and cancer patients. Data came from immunoSEQ multiplex PCR; TCRdb stores just in-frame clones and leaves some out. The repertoire has fewer than 500,000 clones, roughly 90% of them found once; the top ten carry roughly 6.4%. The sequenced sample was PBMCs. The receptors were gathered from a man between 35 and 55 years old with head and neck cancer.

This clone showed up just once. The gene calls are TRBV4-1 and TRBJ1-1; tentatively, D is TRBD1 (5 bases). The CDR3 has 13 amino acids. CDR1 and CDR2 (germline): MGHRA, YSYEKL. The ends were cut back, 0 bases at V and 8 bases at J, with 10 bases in the middle. The chain's CDR3 is CASSQEGRREAFF. In nucleotides, the CDR3 is TGCGCCAGCAGCCAAGAGGGACGCAGGGAAGCTTTCTTT.

The rearrangement links TRBV4-3 to TRBJ1-3, with D hard to call. There are 15 residues in the CDR3. Germline V CDR1 and CDR2: LGHNA, YSLEER. V gave up 0 bases and J gave up 3 bases, with 9 bases separating them. The CDR3 reads CASSQDLGGGNTIYF. CDR3 nucleotides: TGCGCCAGCAGCCAAGATCTCGGCGGTGGAAACACCATATATTTT.

V gene TRBV5-6 combines with J gene TRBJ2-7; TRBD2 aligns across 7 bases. With V trimmed by 4 bases and J by 2 bases, 9 bases remained unmatched. CDR1 is SGHDT, CDR2 YYEEEE, per germline. The length of the CDR3 is 15 residues. The DNA for the CDR3 is TGTGCCAGCAGCGAGCGACCGGGACTACCCTACGAGCAGTACTTC. Translated: CASSERPGLPYEQYF.

The chain carries TRBV5-3 and TRBJ2-5; no firm D call. TRBV5-3 carries the ORF label, with uncertain function. Trimming stripped 3 bases from V and 9 bases from J, with 9 bases between. The CDR3 extends over 11 amino acids. As DNA, the CDR3 is TGTGCCAGAAGCTGGTGTTGGGCCCAGTACTTC. Residues: CARSWCWAQYF.

The V gene is TRBV10-3, the J gene TRBJ2-3; 7 bases fit TRBD1. This CDR3 spans 16 amino acids. In germline, CDR1 is ENHRY, CDR2 SYGVKD. The trim removed 0 bases at V and 1 base at J, leaving 4 bases unmatched. CDR3 protein: CAISESDTGGTDTQYF. The DNA for the CDR3 is TGTGCCATCAGTGAGTCGGATACAGGGGGCACAGATACGCAGTATTTT.

The chain employs TRBV7-2 and TRBJ1-1; D might be TRBD1 (6 bases). Trimming took off 5 bases at V and 0 bases at J, with 13 bases between the two ends. This CDR3 spans 15 amino acids. Germline V CDR1 and CDR2: SGHTA, FQGNSA. The DNA for the CDR3 is TGTGCCAGCAGCCTGGGGGGGCTGATGAACACTGAAGCTTTCTTT. It codes for CASSLGGLMNTEAFF.

The V gene is TRBV6-5, the J gene TRBJ2-5; 11 bases agree with TRBD2. With 8 bases clipped from V and 5 bases from J, the junction kept 4 bases outside the gene matches. The CDR3 totals 13 residues. The germline V gene encodes CDR1 MNHEY and CDR2 SVGAGI. The CDR3: CASLAGGWETQYF. The CDR3 DNA follows: TGTGCCAGCTTAGCGGGAGGGTGGGAGACCCAGTACTTC.

The chain links TRBV3-1 (or the pseudogene TRBV3-2) to TRBJ1-2; no reliable D call. CDR3 length: 15 amino acids. Looked up from germline, CDR1 is LGHDT and CDR2 is YNNKEL (reference sequence). With 1 base removed from V and 1 base from J, the gap between germline ends came to 10 bases. The CDR3 loop reads CASSQVGQLNYGYTF. The CDR3 nucleotides read TGTGCCAGCAGCCAAGTGGGCCAGCTTAACTATGGCTACACCTTC.

This chain joins TRBV6-2 or TRBV6-3 and TRBJ2-2; unclear D gene. Germline CDR1 MNHEY, CDR2 SVGEGT. The CDR3 contains 13 residues. Trimming stripped 5 bases from V and 3 bases from J, with 7 bases between. CDR3 in amino acids: CASSTRDTGELFF. CDR3 DNA sequence: TGTGCCAGCAGTACGCGAGACACCGGGGAGCTGTTTTTT.

The CDR3 loop reads CASSPGDRTNGETQYF. The DNA for the CDR3 is TGTGCCAGCAGCCCAGGGGACAGGACAAATGGGGAGACCCAGTACTTC. V and J are TRBV11-3 and TRBJ2-5, with 8 positions matching TRBD1. Germline CDR1 reads SGHNT; CDR2 reads YENEEA. CDR3 length: 16 amino acids. The V and J ends lost 5 bases and 5 bases, in that order; junction bases with no gene match: 13.

The V call is TRBV9, the J call TRBJ1-2; no definite D call. Germline V lookup: CDR1 SGDLS, CDR2 YYNGEE. There are 14 residues in the CDR3. The V end was cut by 4 bases, the J end by 8 bases, with 18 bases between. The CDR3 region has the DNA TGTGCCAGCAGCCCCCCTGGACTGTCCGGGGGCTACACCTTC. As protein: CASSPPGLSGGYTF.

CDR3 nucleotides: TGTGCCAGCGAAGCGGGGGCCTCATTCCACGAGCAGTACTTC. This codes for CASEAGASFHEQYF. The rearrangement uses TRBV2 and TRBJ2-7, with 8 bases aligning to TRBD2. V was pared by 8 bases and J by 5 bases, with 11 bases of the junction left unmatched. The CDR3 is 14 residues long. Germline CDR1 reads SNHLY; CDR2 reads FYNNEI.

The V and J genes are TRBV6-5 and TRBJ1-2; D possibly corresponds to TRBD1 (6 bases). CDR1 is MNHEY and CDR2 is SVGAGI in the germline V gene. The CDR3 extends over 14 amino acids. The ends were cut back, 3 bases at V and 4 bases at J, with 12 bases in the middle. The CDR3 DNA reads TGTGCCAGCAGTTATCGCCAGGGGCCCTATGGCTACACCTTC. It yields the protein CASSYRQGPYGYTF.

The chain joins TRBV2 to TRBJ1-5; 9 bases map to TRBD1. Germline CDR1 reads SNHLY; CDR2 reads FYNNEI. The length of the CDR3 is 14 residues. V lost 3 bases to trimming and J lost 7 bases; unmatched junction nucleotides: 4. CDR3 DNA sequence: TGTGCCAGCAGTGAGGAACAGGGGGCGCAGCCCCAGCATTTT. Its protein is CASSEEQGAQPQHF.

This clone was observed once. The V call is TRBV19, the J call TRBJ2-7; a possible D gene is TRBD2 (6 bases). Trimming took 4 bases from V and 4 from J, leaving 14 bases between them. The germline CDR1 and CDR2 sequences are LNHDA and SQIVND (reference sequence). The CDR3 is 14 amino acids. CDR3 loop: CASSTQDREYEQYF. DNA of the CDR3: TGTGCCAGTAGTACGCAGGACCGGGAGTACGAGCAGTACTTC.

The V call is TRBV6-5, the J call TRBJ1-5, with a possible D match to TRBD1 (6 bases). Trimming pared 7 bases from V and 6 bases from J, leaving 13 bases between. CDR3 length: 13 amino acids. Germline V lookup: CDR1 MNHEY, CDR2 SVGAGI. Here the CDR3 DNA reads TGTGCCAGCATTGGCTCAGGGGTTCAGCCCCAGCATTTT. Protein product: CASIGSGVQPQHF.

The rearrangement uses TRBV27 and TRBJ2-7; no clear D gene. Germline V CDR1 and CDR2: MNHEY, SMNVEV (reference sequence). Between the trimmed V and J ends, which lost 2 bases and 2 bases, there was a span of 7 bases. CDR3 length equals 13 residues. The CDR3 is CASSLKLTYEQYF. In nucleotides, the CDR3 is TGTGCCAGCAGTTTAAAGCTAACCTACGAGCAGTACTTC.

V gene TRBV27 combines with J gene TRBJ1-5, with D maybe TRBD1 (5 bases). The CDR3 consists of 15 residues. Looked up from germline, CDR1 is MNHEY and CDR2 is SMNVEV (reference sequence). The ends were cut back, 0 bases at V and 7 bases at J, with 13 bases in the middle. DNA for the CDR3: TGTGCCAGCAGTTTATCTTGGCAGGGAGGCCAGCCCCAGCATTTT. Its translation: CASSLSWQGGQPQHF.